Below are 20 T cell receptor beta chains sequenced from a single sample in a study of identical twins. One entry per CDR3 protein, called by TCRdb with MiXCR from the 5' RACE reads. The table lists under 900,000 distinct CDR3 sequences, roughly 12% of them singletons. The same sample was also studied in work on yellow fever vaccine responses in identical twins.

Sequencing was performed on PBMCs. These receptors originate from a woman aged 18-29 years in good health.

This clonotype was counted between two and nine times. The chain joins TRBV20-1 to TRBJ2-5, with 8 nucleotides matching TRBD1. V lost 6 bases to trimming and J lost 5 bases; unmatched junction nucleotides: 8. This CDR3 spans 13 amino acids. CDR1 and CDR2 (germline): DFQATT, SNEGSKA (reference sequence). CDR3 sequence reads: CSAARTGQETQYF. The CDR3 coding sequence is TGCAGTGCCGCGAGGACAGGGCAGGAGACCCAGTACTTC.

The chain combines TRBV20-1 with TRBJ2-1, with 12 bases fitting TRBD2. V was clipped by 2 bases and J by 2 bases; unmatched bases: 4. Germline loops: CDR1 DFQATT, CDR2 SNEGSKA (reference sequence). The CDR3 runs 16 residues. The chain's CDR3 is CSARSRLAGAYNEQFF. DNA for the CDR3: TGCAGTGCTAGATCAAGACTAGCGGGAGCCTACAATGAGCAGTTCTTC.

J is TRBJ1-4 and V is TRBV7-2; D call uncertain. The V and J ends lost 5 bases and 8 bases respectively, with 18 bases between them. Looked up from germline, CDR1 is SGHTA and CDR2 is FQGNSA. The CDR3 extends over 15 amino acids. CDR3 loop: CASSREGKLGEKLFF. The CDR3 DNA reads TGTGCCAGCAGCCGCGAGGGAAAGTTAGGCGAAAAACTGTTTTTT.

Many counts were recorded for this clonotype. The genes are TRBV20-1 and TRBJ1-5; D remains unclear. Germline assignment: CDR1 DFQATT and CDR2 SNEGSKA (reference sequence). Trimming removed 5 bases from V and 7 bases from J, with 3 bases in between. The CDR3 spans 9 residues. The chain's CDR3 is CSAGQPQHF. CDR3 sequence (DNA): TGCAGTGCTGGACAGCCCCAGCATTTT.

The table lists this clonotype with many counts. The chain carries TRBV12-3 or TRBV12-4 and TRBJ1-2; 11 bases are a match to TRBD1. The V gene end was trimmed by 11 bases and the J gene end by 8 bases; junction bases not matched to a gene: 10. The CDR3 extends over 13 amino acids. CDR3 sequence (DNA): TGTGCCGCCAGGGGACAGGGGGATTTGGGCTACACCTTC. This encodes CAARGQGDLGYTF.

The chain recombines TRBV12-3 or TRBV12-4 with TRBJ2-1, with D possibly being TRBD2 (5 bases). V lost 4 bases and J 0 bases, leaving 10 bases between the germline ends. The CDR3 runs to 15 residues. Written as DNA, the CDR3 is TGTGCCAGCAGTTGGAGGCGAATCTCCTACAATGAGCAGTTCTTC. It specifies CASSWRRISYNEQFF.

This clonotype came up a few times. The rearrangement joins TRBV18 to TRBJ2-5; D may correspond to TRBD1 or TRBD2 (5 bases each). The germline V and J ends were trimmed by 0 bases and 3 bases, with 11 bases remaining between them. Germline V gene lookup returns CDR1 KGHSH and CDR2 LQKENI. The CDR3 extends over 15 amino acids. Here the CDR3 DNA reads TGTGCCAGCTCACCACCGAGCGGCAGGGAAGAGACCCAGTACTTC. This codes for CASSPPSGREETQYF.

This clonotype was recorded at least ten times. The chain uses TRBV12-3 or TRBV12-4 and TRBJ1-2; D call uncertain. V lost 3 bases and J lost 4, with 9 bases in between. This CDR3 spans 13 amino acids. In nucleotides, the CDR3 is TGTGCCAGCAGTTTTCCCGGCAGCTATGGCTACACCTTC. Encoded protein: CASSFPGSYGYTF.

This clonotype was detected ten times or more. The chain combines TRBV20-1 with TRBJ2-5; 10 bases align to TRBD2. Germline V CDR1 and CDR2: DFQATT, SNEGSKA (reference sequence). There are 14 residues in the CDR3. V shed 2 bases and J 3 bases; nucleotides not matched to a gene: 3. The chain's CDR3 is CSARLAGVKETQYF. CDR3 sequence (DNA): TGCAGTGCTAGACTAGCGGGAGTCAAAGAGACCCAGTACTTC.

This clonotype was seen repeatedly, ten times or more. The chain links TRBV12-3 or TRBV12-4 to TRBJ2-1, with 11 bases lining up with TRBD1. V trimming: 7 bases; J trimming: 6 bases; junction bases outside the gene matches: 8. The CDR3 spans 15 residues. The CDR3 reads CASTPRDRGVNEQFF. CDR3 nucleotides: TGTGCCAGCACCCCCCGGGACAGGGGGGTCAATGAGCAGTTCTTC.

The sample holds a few counts of this clonotype. The chain employs TRBV28 and TRBJ1-1; D is possibly TRBD1 (6 bases). The CDR3 is made up of 17 amino acids. V was shortened by 7 bases and J by 1 base, with 22 bases between the two germline ends. Germline CDR1 is MDHEN and CDR2 is SYDVKM. The CDR3 protein is CASTPHRDLFKNTEAFF. CDR3 sequence (DNA): TGTGCCAGCACCCCTCACAGGGACCTCTTTAAGAACACTGAAGCTTTCTTT.

This rearrangement joins TRBV15 to TRBJ2-1, with D perhaps TRBD2 (7 bases). CDR3 size: 15 residues. Trimming removed 4 bases at V and 3 bases at J, with 13 bases between. The germline V gene encodes CDR1 LNHNV and CDR2 YYDKDF (reference sequence). The CDR3 DNA is TGTGCCACCAGCAACCGGGGGGCCAGCTACAATGAGCAGTTCTTC. Translation gives CATSNRGASYNEQFF.

The V gene is TRBV12-3 or TRBV12-4, the J gene TRBJ2-4, with D possibly called TRBD1 or TRBD2 (5 bases each). V lost 6 bases to trimming and J lost 0 bases, with 15 bases between them. CDR3 size: 16 residues. The CDR3 DNA sequence: TGTGCCAGCAGCCGGGGCGCGGGTCTAGCCAAAAACATTCAGTACTTC. It yields the protein CASSRGAGLAKNIQYF.

CDR3 in amino acids: CASSQVERTDNEQFF. CDR3 DNA sequence: TGTGCCAGCAGCCAAGTCGAGCGGACTGACAATGAGCAGTTCTTC. The V gene is TRBV4-2, the J gene TRBJ2-1; tentative D call: TRBD2 (5 bases). The length of the CDR3 is 15 residues. Trimming stripped 1 base from V and 5 bases from J, with 12 bases between. From germline, CDR1 is LGHNA and CDR2 YNFKEQ.

CDR3 in amino acids: CASSAATGDYGYTF. The CDR3 DNA is TGTGCCAGCAGCGCAGCGACAGGGGACTATGGCTACACCTTC. The chain is built from TRBV9 and TRBJ1-2; 8 bases are a match to TRBD1. The V gene's germline CDR1 is SGDLS and CDR2 YYNGEE. The CDR3 runs to 14 residues. The J segment lost 3 bases and the V segment lost 3 bases, leaving 4 bases of the junction unmatched.

This clonotype has only a few counts. V gene TRBV6-1 combines with J gene TRBJ1-5; 7 positions match TRBD1. Trimming at V came to 6 bases and at J to 0 bases, leaving 5 bases not matched to a gene. Germline V CDR1 and CDR2: MNHNS, SASEGT. This CDR3 contains 15 residues. CDR3 protein: CASSRQGVSNQPQHF. The DNA for the CDR3 is TGTGCCAGCAGCCGACAGGGAGTTAGCAATCAGCCCCAGCATTTT.

The V and J genes are TRBV2 and TRBJ2-2; 7 nucleotides align to TRBD2. Germline CDR1 reads SNHLY; CDR2 reads FYNNEI. J lost 5 bases, V lost 7 bases, and 10 bases had no gene match. CDR3 length: 15 amino acids. The CDR3 reads CASKRGGSGTGELFF. Here the CDR3 DNA reads TGTGCCAGCAAGCGGGGCGGGAGTGGGACCGGGGAGCTGTTTTTT.

This clonotype was recorded many times. CDR3 sequence reads: CASSEQGMRETQYF. The CDR3 DNA sequence: TGCGCCAGCAGTGAGCAGGGTATGAGAGAGACCCAGTACTTC. The chain joins TRBV10-2 to TRBJ2-5, with D tentatively TRBD1 (5 bases). Deletions cut 2 bases from V and 4 bases from J, with 11 bases between. The CDR3 has 14 amino acids. Germline CDR1 reads WSHSY; CDR2 reads SAAADI.

This clonotype was found a few times. The chain employs TRBV20-1 and TRBJ2-3; tentatively, D is TRBD1 (5 bases). Germline V gene lookup returns CDR1 DFQATT and CDR2 SNEGSKA (reference sequence). The germline V and J ends were trimmed by 1 base and 0 bases, with 8 bases remaining between them. This CDR3 comprises 14 residues. Written as DNA, the CDR3 is TGCAGTGCTAGAGTGACAGCAAGCACAGATACGCAGTATTTT. Translation: CSARVTASTDTQYF.

This clonotype occurred many times. The chain links TRBV12-5 to TRBJ2-1; D possibly corresponds to TRBD1 (5 bases). Trimming stripped 10 bases from V and 2 bases from J, with 18 bases between. The length of the CDR3 is 15 residues. Per germline, CDR1 LGHNT and CDR2 FRNRAP. CDR3 sequence reads: CANVSRVIPYNEQFF. The CDR3 DNA follows: TGTGCTAACGTAAGCAGGGTTATACCCTACAATGAGCAGTTCTTC.